Listed below are T cell receptor beta chains from one sample, sequenced in a study of T cells in localized non-small cell lung cancer. Profiling relied on immunoSEQ multiplex PCR, and the TCRdb table lists in-frame clones only, not all of them. Of 25,000 to 35,000 clones in the sample, 89% were seen once. The source was peripheral blood, collected before any cancer treatment. Receptors were obtained from a woman aged 35 to 70 with stage I lung adenocarcinoma. CDR3s include the opening cysteine and the closing phenylalanine or tryptophan. D genes are given only for firm matches. The size field is filled for only some rows; it gives once, few, many or a size class.

>.|TRBV6-1|.|TRBJ1-6
TGTGCCATTTTACCGAGCTCCTATAATTCACCCCTCCACTTT
CAILPSSYNSPLHF
>.|TRBV10-3|.|TRBJ2-2
TGTGCCATCTCCCGGATTGGAGCTGGACAAACAAACACCGGGGAGCTGTTTTTT
CAISRIGAGQTNTGELFF
>TRBD2|TRBV9|.|TRBJ2-2
TGTGCCAGCAGCCTAACGCGACTAGCGGGGGGGAACACCGGGGAGCTGTTTTTT
CASSLTRLAGGNTGELFF
>TRBD2|TRBV6-6|.|TRBJ2-3
TGTGCCAGCAGGACTAGCGGGGGGGCGGATACGCAGTATTTT
CASRTSGGADTQYF
>TRBD1|TRBV30|.|TRBJ2-3
TGTGCCTGGGGGACAGGGGGTGGCACAGATACGCAGTATTTT
CAWGTGGGTDTQYF
>.|TRBV4-1|.|TRBJ2-7
TGCGCCAGCAGCCCGGTACAGGGAAGGGAGCAGTACTTC
CASSPVQGREQYF
>TRBD1|TRBV5-1|.|TRBJ1-4
TGCGCCAGCAGCGCTACAGGGGCCACCTACGAAAAACTGTTTTTT
CASSATGATYEKLFF
>.|TRBV6-1|few|TRBJ2-7
TGTGCCACCGTACCGGACCCCGCATCGTACGAGCAGTACTTC
CATVPDPASYEQYF
>TRBD2|TRBV10-2|.|TRBJ2-7
TGCGCCAGCAGTGAACCGACTAGCGGCGGGTCCTACGAGCAGTACTTC
CASSEPTSGGSYEQYF
>TRBD1|TRBV5-1|.|TRBJ1-1
TGCGCCAGCAGCTTGCTGCAGGGGGATGAAGCTTTCTTT
CASSLLQGDEAFF
>.|TRBV5-6|.|TRBJ1-5
TGTGCCAGCAGCCAGGGAAATCAGCCCCAGCATTTT
CASSQGNQPQHF
>TRBD1|TRBV7-2|.|TRBJ2-1
TGTGCCAGCAGCAGGGACAGGGGGAGTGAGCAGTTCTTC
CASSRDRGSEQFF
>.|TRBV20-1|.|TRBJ2-1
TGCAGCGTAGGGGTCGGCCACCAGTTCTTC
CSVGVGHQFF
>.|TRBV6-1|.|TRBJ2-1
TGTGCCAGCAGTGACACCTTCAGGGTCGGTGAGCAGTTCTTC
CASSDTFRVGEQFF
>TRBD1|TRBV6-1|.|TRBJ1-2
TGTGCCAGCAGTGAAGCTTGGGACAGCTATGGCTACACCTTC
CASSEAWDSYGYTF
>.|TRBV7-3|.|TRBJ1-3
TGTGCCAGCAGCTCGGACAGCTCTGGAAACACCATATATTTT
CASSSDSSGNTIYF
>.|TRBV4-3|once|TRBJ1-6
TGCGCCAGCAGCCAATCAGGGCGTCCGAGCTCCTATAATTCACCCCTCCACTTT
CASSQSGRPSSYNSPLHF
>TRBD2|TRBV29-1|.|TRBJ2-7
TGCAGCGTTCACCGAGGGACCGGGACTATATCCGAGCAGTACTTC
CSVHRGTGTISEQYF
>.|TRBV4-1|.|TRBJ2-1
TGCGCCAGCAGCCAAGTGGGGGACGAGCAGTTCTTC
CASSQVGDEQFF
>.|TRBV4-3|.|TRBJ2-5
TGCGCCAGCAGCCGACACAGGGTCCTACAAGAGACCCAGTACTTC
CASSRHRVLQETQYF
>.|TRBV10-1|.|TRBJ2-5
TGCGCCAGCAGCACGACTTGGGGGGAGACCCAGTACTTC
CASSTTWGETQYF
>.|TRBV7-2|.|TRBJ2-5
TGTGCCAGCAGCTTAGGGCTAGGAGAGACCCAGTACTTC
CASSLGLGETQYF